This T cell receptor (beta chain) was documented in a study of blood T cell repertoires in COVID-19 (dated by TCRdb to the early 2020s). With respect to the entire study: Samples from collaborators originated in the United States, Italy and Spain and spanned both the acute and convalescent phases of COVID-19. HLA class I and class II types, where available, came from metadata supplied by the sample provider rather than from assay-based typing. The repertoires were released in a freely available public database meant as a resource for research on the immune response to SARS-CoV-2. The prospective study material was composed of cDNA or gDNA derived from T cells, B-cell-depleted T cells, or PBMCs. Nearly every sample came with metadata listing a de-identified subject ID, COVID-19 status, age in years and sex. Samples came from the ongoing ImmuneRACE study (first 160 participants) plus 1,254 subjects from 6 global collaborators. Deeply sampled blood TCRbeta repertoires from subjects exposed to, actively infected with, or recovered from COVID-19 were included in the dataset.

Results and caveats for the whole study, not just this receptor: Clinical and demographic metadata were provided uncurated, with the amount varying by source and participant.

Comment on this clone: The antigen it recognizes is unknown. No much larger clonotype is one base removed from it; base qualities were not supplied.

The collaborating institutions used their own protocols to collect whole blood in K2EDTA tubes. Collaborator samples were shipped for TCRbeta analysis as frozen whole blood, isolated PBMCs, or DNA extracted from either sample type. TCRbeta CDR3 regions were amplified from genomic DNA using the immunoSEQ Assay, a bias-controlled multiplex PCR. The paper's data handling went like this. The number of nucleated cells in each sample was estimated by amplification of reference gene primers within the assay. Sequence reads were collapsed and filtered to measure the absolute abundance of every unique TCRbeta CDR3 rearrangement. For each sample, productive Simpson clonality was calculated as the square root of Simpson's diversity index over productive rearrangements. TCRdb provides this immuneACCESS table in a form limited to in-frame rearrangements. Some clones are lacking; in checked studies, under half of them reflect an unresolved V gene, and why the rest are absent is not known. The V and J calls and the clone size are those of that table, but D and trimming were determined from the DNA. The table for this sample lists about 81,000 clones; around three quarters of them were counted only once. 4% to 5% of the sample is held by the ten biggest clonotypes.

Including the terminal cysteine and phenylalanine, the CDR3 comprises 14 residues. Kept here is only the CDR3 DNA, which spans 42 bases and is read in frame from base 1. For CDR1 and CDR2, the germline V gene lists SNHLY and FYNNEI. The junction shows trimming of 6 bases on V and 3 bases on J, and the gene matches do not reach 2 bases of it. The clonotype comes from a woman aged 50 to 60 with acute or convalescent COVID-19. The chain is assembled from TRBV2 and TRBJ1-6; TRBD1 aligns with 7 central bases. The sample was peripheral blood. The base sequence is TGTGCCAGCAGGAGGGACAGCTATAATTCACCCCTCCACTTT. Its translation reads: CASRRDSYNSPLHF.